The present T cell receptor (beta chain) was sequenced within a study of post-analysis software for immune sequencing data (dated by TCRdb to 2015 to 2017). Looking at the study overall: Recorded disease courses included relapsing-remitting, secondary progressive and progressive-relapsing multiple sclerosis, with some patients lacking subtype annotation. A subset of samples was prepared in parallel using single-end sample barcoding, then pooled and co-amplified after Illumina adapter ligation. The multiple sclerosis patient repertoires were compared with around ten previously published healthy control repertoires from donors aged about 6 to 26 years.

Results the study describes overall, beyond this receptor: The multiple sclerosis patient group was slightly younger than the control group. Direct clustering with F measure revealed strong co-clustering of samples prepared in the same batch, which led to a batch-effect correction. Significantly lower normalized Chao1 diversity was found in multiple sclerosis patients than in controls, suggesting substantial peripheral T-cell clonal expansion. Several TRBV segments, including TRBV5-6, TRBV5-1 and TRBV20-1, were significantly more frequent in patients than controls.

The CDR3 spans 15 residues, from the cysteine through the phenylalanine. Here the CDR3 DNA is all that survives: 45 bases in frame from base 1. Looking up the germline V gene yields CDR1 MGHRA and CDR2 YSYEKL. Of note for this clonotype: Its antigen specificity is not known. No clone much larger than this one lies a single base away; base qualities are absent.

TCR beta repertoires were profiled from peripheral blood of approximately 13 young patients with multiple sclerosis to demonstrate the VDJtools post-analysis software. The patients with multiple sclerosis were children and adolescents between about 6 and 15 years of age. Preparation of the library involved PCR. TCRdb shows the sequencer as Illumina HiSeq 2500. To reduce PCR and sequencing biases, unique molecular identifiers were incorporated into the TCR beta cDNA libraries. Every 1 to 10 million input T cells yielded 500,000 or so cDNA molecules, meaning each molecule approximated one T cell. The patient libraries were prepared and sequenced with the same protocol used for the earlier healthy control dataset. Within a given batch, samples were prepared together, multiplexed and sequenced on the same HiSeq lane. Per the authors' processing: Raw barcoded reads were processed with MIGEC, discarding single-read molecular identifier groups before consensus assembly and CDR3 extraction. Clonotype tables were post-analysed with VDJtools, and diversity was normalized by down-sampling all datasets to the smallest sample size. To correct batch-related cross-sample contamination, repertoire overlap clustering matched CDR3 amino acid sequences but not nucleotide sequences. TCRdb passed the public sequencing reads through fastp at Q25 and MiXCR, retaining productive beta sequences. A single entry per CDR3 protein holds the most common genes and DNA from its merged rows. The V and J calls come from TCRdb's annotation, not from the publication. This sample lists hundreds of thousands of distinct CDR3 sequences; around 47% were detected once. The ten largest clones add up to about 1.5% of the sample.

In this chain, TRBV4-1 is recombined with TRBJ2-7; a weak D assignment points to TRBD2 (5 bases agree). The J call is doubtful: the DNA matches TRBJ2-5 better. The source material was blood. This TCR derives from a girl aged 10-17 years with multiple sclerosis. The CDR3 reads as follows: CASSQDGPSEATQYF. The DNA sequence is TGCGCCAGCAGCCAAGATGGACCATCGGAGGCGACCCAGTACTTC.